The rows below give T cell receptor beta chains drawn from one sample of a study of radiotherapy plus CTLA-4 blockade in lung cancer. Produced via immunoSEQ multiplex PCR; TCRdb's table is partial and in-frame only. The sample has about 73,000 clones; 80% to 90% are singletons. The material sequenced was peripheral blood, taken from a patient treated with radiotherapy plus ipilimumab. These receptors originate from a human donor with non-small cell lung cancer that progressed on radiotherapy plus ipilimumab. Both conserved end residues are part of each CDR3. The D gene is left open where the match is weak. Not all rows give a size; the values are once, few, many and, for expanded clones, a class.

d_call | j_call | v_call | clone_size | cdr3_aa | cdr3_nt
- | TRBJ2-7 | TRBV30 | - | CAWSRMGYEQYF | TGTGCCTGGAGTCGGATGGGCTACGAGCAGTACTTC
- | TRBJ2-3 | TRBV9 | - | CASSGEWRMRADTQYF | TGTGCCAGCAGCGGAGAGTGGAGGATGAGGGCAGATACGCAGTATTTT
- | TRBJ2-7 | TRBV5-6 | - | CASSSPQSGLNEQYF | TGTGCCAGCAGCTCCCCTCAGTCCGGGCTGAACGAGCAGTACTTC
- | TRBJ1-2 | TRBV11-3 | once | CASSLEVWEQEECYGYTF | TGTGCCAGCAGCTTAGAAGTTTGGGAACAGGAAGAATGCTATGGCTACACCTTC
- | TRBJ1-2 | TRBV5-1 | once | CASSPAQGGYTF | TGCGCCAGCAGCCCCGCACAGGGTGGCTACACCTTC
TRBD2 | TRBJ2-2 | TRBV10-3 | - | CAISESTGSGRAHGELFF | TGTGCCATCAGTGAGTCAACAGGGAGCGGGAGGGCCCACGGGGAGCTGTTTTTT
TRBD1 | TRBJ1-2 | TRBV5-6 | - | CASRSTGGAQGYTF | TGTGCCAGCAGGTCGACAGGGGGCGCCCAGGGCTACACCTTC
- | TRBJ2-7 | TRBV10-1 | few | CASSEDLYEQYF | TGCGCCAGCAGTGAAGACCTCTACGAGCAGTACTTC
TRBD1 | TRBJ2-2 | TRBV18 | - | CASLGGQRGTGELFF | TGTGCCAGCTTAGGGGGCCAGCGAGGAACCGGGGAGCTGTTTTTT
TRBD1 | TRBJ1-5 | TRBV2 | - | CASSKLRQGTSNQPQHF | TGTGCCAGCAGCAAACTACGACAGGGGACTAGCAATCAGCCCCAGCATTTT
TRBD2 | TRBJ2-3 | TRBV5-1 | - | CASSPLGRTDTQYF | TGCGCCAGCAGCCCCCTCGGGAGGACAGATACGCAGTATTTT
- | TRBJ2-5 | TRBV2 | - | CASSWTGVGGTQYF | TGTGCCAGCAGCTGGACGGGAGTCGGCGGGACCCAGTACTTC
- | TRBJ1-1 | TRBV4-1 | - | CASSYPGGEAFF | TGCGCCAGCAGCTACCCCGGCGGGGAAGCTTTCTTT
- | TRBJ1-5 | TRBV7-2 | - | CASSLKGGSNQPQHF | TGTGCCAGCAGCTTAAAAGGAGGCAGCAATCAGCCCCAGCATTTT
TRBD1 | TRBJ2-6 | TRBV9 | - | CASTRDRVSSGANVLTF | TGTGCCAGCACTAGGGACAGGGTCAGTTCTGGGGCCAACGTCCTGACTTTC
- | TRBJ1-2 | TRBV28 | few | CASADRSYGYTF | TGTGCCAGCGCGGACAGAAGCTATGGCTACACCTTC
TRBD1 | TRBJ2-3 | TRBV6-1 | - | CASSETPGTGLPTDTQYF | TGTGCCAGCAGTGAAACCCCCGGGACAGGGCTCCCCACAGATACGCAGTATTTT
TRBD2 | TRBJ2-1 | TRBV6-1 | - | CAGTGGSSYNEQFF | TGTGCCGGGACGGGCGGGAGCTCCTACAATGAGCAGTTCTTC
TRBD2 | TRBJ2-1 | TRBV2 | - | CATTRGGRKYNEQFF | TGTGCCACCACAAGAGGCGGGAGGAAATACAATGAGCAGTTCTTC
- | TRBJ2-2 | TRBV2 | once | CASSDGLGRTGELFF | TGTGCCAGCAGTGACGGGCTGGGGAGGACCGGGGAGCTGTTTTTT
TRBD2 | TRBJ2-3 | TRBV6-6 | many | CASSWTSGRADTQYF | TGTGCCAGCAGTTGGACTAGCGGGAGGGCAGATACGCAGTATTTT
- | TRBJ2-7 | TRBV5-6 | - | CASSLVSSSYEQYF | TGTGCCAGCAGCTTGGTTAGCAGCTCCTACGAGCAGTACTTC
- | TRBJ2-7 | TRBV5-6 | - | CASSLKVEQYF | TGTGCCAGCAGCTTGAAGGTAGAGCAGTACTTC
- | TRBJ1-4 | TRBV4-1 | - | CASRRSGSNEKLFF | TGCGCCAGCAGGCGATCGGGTTCTAATGAAAAACTGTTTTTT
- | TRBJ2-5 | TRBV9 | - | CASSVDPGEVETQYF | TGTGCCAGCAGCGTAGATCCAGGGGAAGTAGAGACCCAGTACTTC
TRBD1 | TRBJ2-2 | TRBV5-1 | - | CASNQQGVTGELFF | TGCGCCAGCAACCAACAGGGGGTCACCGGGGAGCTGTTTTTT
- | TRBJ2-1 | TRBV4-2 | - | CASSQERDSYEQFF | TGTGCCAGCAGCCAAGAGCGGGATAGCTATGAGCAGTTCTTC
TRBD1 | TRBJ2-1 | TRBV6-6 | - | CASSYLTGGNEQFF | TGTGCCAGCAGTTACCTGACAGGGGGCAATGAGCAGTTCTTC
TRBD1 | TRBJ1-2 | TRBV5-5 | - | CASSPIDRGQLHYGYTF | TGTGCCAGCAGCCCGATAGACAGGGGGCAACTTCACTATGGCTACACCTTC